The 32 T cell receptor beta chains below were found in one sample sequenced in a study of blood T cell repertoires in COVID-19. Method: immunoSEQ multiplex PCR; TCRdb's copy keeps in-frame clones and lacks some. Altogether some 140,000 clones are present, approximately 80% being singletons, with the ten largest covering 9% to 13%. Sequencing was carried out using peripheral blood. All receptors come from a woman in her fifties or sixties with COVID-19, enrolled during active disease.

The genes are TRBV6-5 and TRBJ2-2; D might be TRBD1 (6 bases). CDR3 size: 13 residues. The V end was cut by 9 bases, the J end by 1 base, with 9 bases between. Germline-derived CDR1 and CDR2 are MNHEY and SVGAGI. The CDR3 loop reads CASQGQNTGELFF. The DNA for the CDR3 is TGTGCCAGTCAGGGGCAGAACACCGGGGAGCTGTTTTTT.

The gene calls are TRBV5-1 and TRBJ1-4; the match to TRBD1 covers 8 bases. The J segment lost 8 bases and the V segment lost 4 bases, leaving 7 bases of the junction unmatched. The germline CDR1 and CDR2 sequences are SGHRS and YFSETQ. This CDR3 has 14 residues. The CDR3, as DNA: TGCGCCAGCAGCCATGGACAGGGCTTCGAAAAACTGTTTTTT. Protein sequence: CASSHGQGFEKLFF. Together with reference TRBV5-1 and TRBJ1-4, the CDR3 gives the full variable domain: KAGVTQTPRYLIKTRGQQVTLSCSPISGHRSVSWYQQTPGQGLQFLFEYFSETQRNKGNFPGRFSGRQFSNSRSEMNVSTLELGDSALYLCASSHGQGFEKLFFGSGTQLSVL.

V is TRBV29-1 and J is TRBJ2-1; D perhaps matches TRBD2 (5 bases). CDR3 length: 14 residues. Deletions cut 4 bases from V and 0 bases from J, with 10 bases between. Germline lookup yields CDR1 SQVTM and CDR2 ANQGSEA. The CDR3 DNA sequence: TGCAGCGTTGGGAGGCGTCTCTCCTACAATGAGCAGTTCTTC. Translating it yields CSVGRRLSYNEQFF.

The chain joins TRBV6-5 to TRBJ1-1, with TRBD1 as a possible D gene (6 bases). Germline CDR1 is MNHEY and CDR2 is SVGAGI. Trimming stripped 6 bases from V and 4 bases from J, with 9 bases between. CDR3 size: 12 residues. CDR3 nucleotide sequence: TGTGCCAGCAGGGACAGCATCACTGAAGCTTTCTTT. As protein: CASRDSITEAFF.

The CDR3 DNA is TGTGCCAGCAGCCAAGCCGCCCAGGTGGCTTTCTTT. Translating it yields CASSQAAQVAFF. V usage is TRBV3-1 (or the pseudogene TRBV3-2) and J usage is TRBJ1-1; D gene ambiguous. The V and J ends lost 1 base and 11 bases respectively, with 11 bases between them. The CDR3 runs to 12 residues. Germline values: CDR1 LGHDT, CDR2 YNNKEL (reference sequence).

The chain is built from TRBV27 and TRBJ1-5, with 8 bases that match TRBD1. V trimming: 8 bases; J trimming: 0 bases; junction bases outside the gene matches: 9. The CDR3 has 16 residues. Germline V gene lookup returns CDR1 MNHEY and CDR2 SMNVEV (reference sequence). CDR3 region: CASGKQGEFSNQPQHF. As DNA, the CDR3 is TGTGCCAGCGGGAAACAGGGGGAGTTTAGCAATCAGCCCCAGCATTTT.

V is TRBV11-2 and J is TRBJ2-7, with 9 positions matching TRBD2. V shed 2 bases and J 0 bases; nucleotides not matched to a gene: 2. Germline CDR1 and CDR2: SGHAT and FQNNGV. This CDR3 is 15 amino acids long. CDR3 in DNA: TGTGCCAGCAGCTTACGGCGGGAGGGCTCCTACGAGCAGTACTTC. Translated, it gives CASSLRREGSYEQYF.

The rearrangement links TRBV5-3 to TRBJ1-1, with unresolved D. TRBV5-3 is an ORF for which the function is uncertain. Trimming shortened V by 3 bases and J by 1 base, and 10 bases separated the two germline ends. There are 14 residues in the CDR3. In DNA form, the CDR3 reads TGTGCCAGAAGCTGGAGGGCCAGGAACACTGAAGCTTTCTTT. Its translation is CARSWRARNTEAFF.

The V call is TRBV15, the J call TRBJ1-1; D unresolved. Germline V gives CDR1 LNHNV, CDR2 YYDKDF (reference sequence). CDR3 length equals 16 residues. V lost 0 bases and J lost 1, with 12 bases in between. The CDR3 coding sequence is TGTGCCACCAGCAGAGATCCCGGACGGGGGAACACTGAAGCTTTCTTT. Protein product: CATSRDPGRGNTEAFF.

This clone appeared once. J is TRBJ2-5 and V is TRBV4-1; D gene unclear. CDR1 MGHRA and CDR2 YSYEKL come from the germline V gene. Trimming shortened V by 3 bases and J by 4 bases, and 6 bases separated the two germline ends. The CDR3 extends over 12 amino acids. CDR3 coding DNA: TGCGCCAGCAGCCACCCGGGAGAGACCCAGTACTTC. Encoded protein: CASSHPGETQYF.

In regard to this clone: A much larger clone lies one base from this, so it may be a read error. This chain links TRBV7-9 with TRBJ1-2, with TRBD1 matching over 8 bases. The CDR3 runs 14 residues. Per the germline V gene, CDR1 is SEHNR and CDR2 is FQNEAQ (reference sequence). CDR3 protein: CANSLPRGRYGYTF. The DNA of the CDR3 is TGTGCCAACAGCTTACCCAGGGGGCGATATGGCTACACCTTC.

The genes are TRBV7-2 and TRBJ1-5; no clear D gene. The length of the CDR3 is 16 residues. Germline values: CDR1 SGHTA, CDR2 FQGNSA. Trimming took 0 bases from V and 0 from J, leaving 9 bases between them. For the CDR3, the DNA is TGTGCCAGCAGCTTAGCCTGGTCAGATAGCAATCAGCCCCAGCATTTT. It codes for CASSLAWSDSNQPQHF.

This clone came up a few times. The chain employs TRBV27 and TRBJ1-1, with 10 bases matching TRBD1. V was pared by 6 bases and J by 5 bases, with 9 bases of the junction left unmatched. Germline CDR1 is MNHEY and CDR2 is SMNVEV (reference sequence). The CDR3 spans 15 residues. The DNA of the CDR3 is TGTGCCAGCAGAGGGGGACAGGGGCGGAGGACTGAAGCTTTCTTT. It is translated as CASRGGQGRRTEAFF.

The CDR3 spells CASSQGLNSPLHF. CDR3 sequence (DNA): TGTGCCAGCAGCCAAGGTCTTAATTCACCCCTCCACTTT. This rearrangement joins TRBV4-2 to TRBJ1-6; D remains ambiguous. The germline V gene has CDR1 LGHNA and CDR2 YNFKEQ. CDR3 length equals 13 residues. The V gene lost 1 base and the J gene lost 6 bases, with 4 bases spanning the gap.

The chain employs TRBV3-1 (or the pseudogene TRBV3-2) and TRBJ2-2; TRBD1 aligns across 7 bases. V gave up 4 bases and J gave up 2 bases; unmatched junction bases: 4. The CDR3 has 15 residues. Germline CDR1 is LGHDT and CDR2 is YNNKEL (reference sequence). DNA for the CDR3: TGTGCCAGCAGCCCACAGGGGTTAAACACCGGGGAGCTGTTTTTT. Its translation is CASSPQGLNTGELFF.

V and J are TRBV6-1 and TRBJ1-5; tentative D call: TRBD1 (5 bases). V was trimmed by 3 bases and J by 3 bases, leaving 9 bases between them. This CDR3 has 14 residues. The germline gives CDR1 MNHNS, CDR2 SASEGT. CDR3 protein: CASSERDHNQPQHF. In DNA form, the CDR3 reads TGTGCCAGCAGTGAGCGGGACCACAATCAGCCCCAGCATTTT.

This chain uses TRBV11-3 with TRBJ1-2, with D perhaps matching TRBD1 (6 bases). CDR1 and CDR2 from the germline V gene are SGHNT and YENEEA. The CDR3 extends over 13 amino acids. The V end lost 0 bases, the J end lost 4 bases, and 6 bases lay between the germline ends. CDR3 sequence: CASSLEQGYGYTF. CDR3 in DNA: TGTGCCAGCAGCTTAGAACAGGGCTATGGCTACACCTTC.

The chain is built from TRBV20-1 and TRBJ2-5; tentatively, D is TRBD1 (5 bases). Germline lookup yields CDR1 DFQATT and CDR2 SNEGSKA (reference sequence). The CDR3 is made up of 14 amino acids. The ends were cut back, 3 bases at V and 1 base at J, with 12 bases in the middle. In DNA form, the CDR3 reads TGCAGTGCTAGTTCCGTAGGGGCCCAAGAGACCCAGTACTTC. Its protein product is CSASSVGAQETQYF.

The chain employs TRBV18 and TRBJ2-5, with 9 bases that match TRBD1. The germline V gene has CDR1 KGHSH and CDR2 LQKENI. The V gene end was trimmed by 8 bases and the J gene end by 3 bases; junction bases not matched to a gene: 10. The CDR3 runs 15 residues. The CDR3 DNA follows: TGTGCCAGCAAACCGGACAGGGGAGTGAAAGAGACCCAGTACTTC. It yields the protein CASKPDRGVKETQYF.

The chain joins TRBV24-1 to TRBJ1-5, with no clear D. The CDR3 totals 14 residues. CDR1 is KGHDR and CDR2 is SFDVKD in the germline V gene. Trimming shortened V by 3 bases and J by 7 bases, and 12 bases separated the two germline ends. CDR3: CATSDAAGGQPQHF. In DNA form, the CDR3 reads TGTGCCACCAGTGATGCCGCGGGTGGCCAGCCCCAGCATTTT.

Here the CDR3 DNA reads TGTGCCAGCAGCAAAGCGATTCGAGGGAACGACGGCTACACCTTC. It is translated as CASSKAIRGNDGYTF. This chain joins TRBV21-1 and TRBJ1-2. TRBV21-1 is labeled a pseudogene. CDR3 length: 15 residues.

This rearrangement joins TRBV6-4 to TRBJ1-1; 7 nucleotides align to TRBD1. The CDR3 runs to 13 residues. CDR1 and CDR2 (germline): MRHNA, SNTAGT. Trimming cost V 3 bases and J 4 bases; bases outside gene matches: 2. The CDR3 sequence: CASSEGGGTEAFF. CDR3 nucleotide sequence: TGTGCCAGCAGTGAAGGGGGCGGCACTGAAGCTTTCTTT.

This chain's CDR3 is CASSTLGLAGGTDYEQYV. CDR3 in DNA: TGTGCCAGCAGTACACTAGGACTAGCGGGGGGGACAGACTACGAGCAGTACGTC. The chain joins TRBV6-2 or TRBV6-3 to TRBJ2-7; 15 nucleotides line up with TRBD2. Germline CDR1 and CDR2: MNHEY and SVGEGT. This CDR3 is 18 amino acids long. The V and J ends lost 5 bases and 3 bases, in that order; junction bases with no gene match: 11.

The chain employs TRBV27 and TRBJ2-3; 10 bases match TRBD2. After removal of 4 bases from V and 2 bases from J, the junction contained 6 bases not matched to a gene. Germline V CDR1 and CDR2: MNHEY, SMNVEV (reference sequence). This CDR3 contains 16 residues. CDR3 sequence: CASSSRLAGNTDTQYF. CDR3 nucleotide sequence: TGTGCCAGCAGTTCCCGACTAGCGGGCAACACAGATACGCAGTATTTT.

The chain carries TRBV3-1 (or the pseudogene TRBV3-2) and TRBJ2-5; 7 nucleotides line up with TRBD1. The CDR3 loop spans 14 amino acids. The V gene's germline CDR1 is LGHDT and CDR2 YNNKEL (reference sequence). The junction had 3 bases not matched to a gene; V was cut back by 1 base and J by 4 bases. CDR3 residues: CASSQVRGTETQYF. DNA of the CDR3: TGTGCCAGCAGCCAAGTCAGGGGGACAGAGACCCAGTACTTC.

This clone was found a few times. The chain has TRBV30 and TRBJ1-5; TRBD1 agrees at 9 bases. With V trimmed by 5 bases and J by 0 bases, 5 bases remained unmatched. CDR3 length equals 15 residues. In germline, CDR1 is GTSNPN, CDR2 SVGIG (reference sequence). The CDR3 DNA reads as TGTGCCTGGGATAAACAGGGGGCTAGCAATCAGCCCCAGCATTTT. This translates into CAWDKQGASNQPQHF.

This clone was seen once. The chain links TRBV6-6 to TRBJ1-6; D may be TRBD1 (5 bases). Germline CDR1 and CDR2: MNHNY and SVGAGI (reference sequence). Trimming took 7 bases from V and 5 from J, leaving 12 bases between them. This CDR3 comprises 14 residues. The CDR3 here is CASIPDSHNSPLHF. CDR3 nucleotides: TGTGCCAGCATACCCGACAGCCATAATTCACCCCTCCACTTT.

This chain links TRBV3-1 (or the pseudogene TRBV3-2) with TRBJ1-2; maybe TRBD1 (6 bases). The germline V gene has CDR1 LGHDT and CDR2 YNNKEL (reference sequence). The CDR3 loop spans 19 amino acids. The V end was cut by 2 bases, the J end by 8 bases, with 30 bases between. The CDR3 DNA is TGTGCCAGCAGCCAAAAGACCCCCTCCCTGATTCTACAGGGTAAAGGCTACACCTTC. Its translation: CASSQKTPSLILQGKGYTF.

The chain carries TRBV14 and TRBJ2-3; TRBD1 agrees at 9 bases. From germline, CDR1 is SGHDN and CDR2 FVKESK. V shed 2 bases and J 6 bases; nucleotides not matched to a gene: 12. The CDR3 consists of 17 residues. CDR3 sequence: CASSQITGTGRRDTQYF. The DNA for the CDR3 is TGTGCCAGCAGCCAAATAACCGGGACAGGGCGGAGGGATACGCAGTATTTT.

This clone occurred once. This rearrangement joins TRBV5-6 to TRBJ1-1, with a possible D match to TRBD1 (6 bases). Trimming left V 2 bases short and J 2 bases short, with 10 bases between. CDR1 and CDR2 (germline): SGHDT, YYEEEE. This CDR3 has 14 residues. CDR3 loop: CASSFRDTNTEAFF. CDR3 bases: TGTGCCAGCAGCTTTCGGGACACCAACACTGAAGCTTTCTTT.

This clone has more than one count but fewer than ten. The CDR3 region is CASSQAGTGRAEAFF. CDR3 bases: TGCGCCAGCAGCCAAGCCGGGACAGGGAGGGCTGAAGCTTTCTTT. This chain connects TRBV4-1 to TRBJ1-1; 9 positions agree with TRBD1. V was clipped by 1 base and J by 6 bases; unmatched bases: 6. The CDR3 extends over 15 amino acids. The germline gives CDR1 MGHRA, CDR2 YSYEKL.

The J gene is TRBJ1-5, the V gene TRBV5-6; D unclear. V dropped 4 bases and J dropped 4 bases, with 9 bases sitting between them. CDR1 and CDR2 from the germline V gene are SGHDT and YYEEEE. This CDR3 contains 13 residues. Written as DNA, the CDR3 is TGTGCCAGCAGCGTGGGTCCAAATCAGCCCCAGCATTTT. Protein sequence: CASSVGPNQPQHF.